The present T cell receptor beta chain was sequenced within a study of T cells after yellow fever vaccination. Study conclusions and caveats: Only a minor proportion of clonotypes was detected across both CD4 and CD8 compartments. Weaker in magnitude, the secondary response showed a faster peak on day 5 versus 15.

As to this clonotype: Its antigen is unknown.

Between the trimmed V and J ends, which lost 2 bases and 9 bases, there was a span of 11 bases. Germline assignment: CDR1 MNHEY and CDR2 SVGEGT. The CDR3 loop spans 13 amino acids. A single record per CDR3 protein comes from TCRdb applying MiXCR to the 5' RACE reads. The table shows just under 600,000 distinct CDR3 sequences, with roughly 12% occurring only once. The material was PBMCs, obtained on the day of the yellow fever booster vaccination. This chain joins TRBV6-2 or TRBV6-3 and TRBJ1-5; D uncertain. This clonotype was sampled from a man aged 25 to 40 who received the YFV17D yellow fever vaccine. CDR3 bases: TGTGCCAGCAGTTACGAGTTATTTCGGCCCCAGCATTTT. It yields the protein CASSYELFRPQHF.